Listed below are T cell receptor beta chains from one sample, sequenced in a study of cytomegalovirus exposure and HLA in healthy donors. TCRdb's copy holds only in-frame clones and misses some; the assay was immunoSEQ multiplex PCR. The sample records 150,000 to 250,000 clones, over 75% being singletons. Input material: PBMCs. The receptors shown here come from a boy aged 2 to 9 in good health and CMV-seronegative. The CDR3 runs from the conserved cysteine through the conserved F or W. A D gene is named only where the DNA matches it firmly. The size field is filled for only some rows; it gives once, few, many or a size class.

v_gene	j_gene	abundance	d_gene	CDR3aa	CDR3nt
TRBV28	TRBJ1-2	NA	NA	CASTISGRDYGYTF	TGTGCCAGCACTATTTCAGGTCGCGACTATGGCTACACCTTC
TRBV10-3	TRBJ2-5	NA	NA	CAISESVSDMETQYF	TGTGCCATCAGTGAGTCCGTTAGCGATATGGAGACCCAGTACTTC
TRBV25-1	TRBJ2-2	few	NA	CASSRDNTYTGELFF	TGTGCCAGCAGTAGAGACAATACGTACACCGGGGAGCTGTTTTTT
TRBV7-2	TRBJ1-4	NA	TRBD1	CASSLGGAHRGGKLFF	TGTGCCAGCAGCTTAGGCGGGGCACACAGGGGAGGAAAACTGTTTTTT
TRBV5-4	TRBJ1-1	NA	NA	CASSFQTEGTNTEAFF	TGTGCCAGCAGCTTCCAAACAGAGGGCACAAACACTGAAGCTTTCTTT
TRBV6-5	TRBJ2-5	NA	TRBD1	CASSFRTGMGQETQYF	TGTGCCAGCAGTTTCCGGACAGGGATGGGCCAAGAGACCCAGTACTTC
TRBV14	TRBJ2-3	NA	TRBD2	CASSQADSGGAVDTQYF	TGTGCCAGCAGCCAAGCTGATAGCGGGGGGGCAGTTGATACGCAGTATTTT
TRBV7-9	TRBJ1-4	NA	NA	CASSLAHTLEKLFF	TGTGCCAGCAGCTTAGCCCACACCCTTGAAAAACTGTTTTTT
TRBV7-8	TRBJ1-5	NA	TRBD1	CASSLAPDWDRGRGNQPQHF	TGTGCCAGCAGCTTAGCACCTGACTGGGACAGGGGGCGCGGGAATCAGCCCCAGCATTTT
TRBV5-1	TRBJ2-3	few	NA	CASTLSTGGTDTQYF	TGCGCCAGCACCCTATCGACAGGAGGCACAGATACGCAGTATTTT
TRBV5-6	TRBJ1-2	NA	NA	CASSLAQDYGYTF	TGTGCCAGCAGCTTGGCACAGGACTATGGCTACACCTTC
TRBV18	TRBJ2-7	NA	NA	CASSPGGHEQYF	TGTGCCAGCTCACCCGGGGGGCACGAGCAGTACTTC
TRBV10-3	TRBJ2-2	NA	NA	CAISDTGQSAATGELFF	TGTGCCATCAGTGACACTGGACAGTCCGCGGCCACCGGGGAGCTGTTTTTT
TRBV6-6	TRBJ2-1	NA	NA	CASSPQGGGRYNEQFF	TGTGCCAGCAGTCCCCAAGGGGGGGGGCGGTACAATGAGCAGTTCTTC
TRBV9	TRBJ1-6	NA	NA	CASSVASQAPESPLHF	TGTGCCAGCAGCGTAGCATCACAGGCGCCGGAGTCACCCCTCCACTTT
TRBV28	TRBJ1-1	NA	NA	CASSFDRQNMNTEAFF	TGTGCCAGCAGTTTCGACCGACAGAACATGAACACTGAAGCTTTCTTT
TRBV5-4	TRBJ1-2	few	TRBD1	CASSTTGWAGYTF	TGTGCCAGCAGCACGACAGGGTGGGCTGGCTACACCTTC
TRBV10-3	TRBJ1-1	NA	TRBD1	CAIRGTGAEAFF	TGTGCCATTCGGGGGACAGGCGCTGAAGCTTTCTTT
TRBV2	TRBJ2-2	once	NA	CASSPLGPPTGELFF	TGTGCCAGCAGTCCCCTGGGCCCCCCCACCGGGGAGCTGTTTTTT
TRBV7-9	TRBJ1-2	few	TRBD1	CASSAGGNYGYTF	TGTGCCAGCAGCGCAGGGGGCAACTATGGCTACACCTTC
TRBV18	TRBJ1-1	NA	NA	CASSPSTGSYTEAFF	TGTGCCAGCTCACCTTCTACAGGGTCTTACACTGAAGCTTTCTTT
TRBV18	TRBJ2-7	NA	NA	CASSRDLYDEQYF	TGTGCCAGCTCACGAGACTTGTACGACGAGCAGTACTTC
TRBV4-3	TRBJ2-7	NA	NA	CASSHGYNQGYEQYF	TGCGCCAGCAGCCACGGGTACAATCAGGGCTACGAGCAGTACTTC
TRBV10-2	TRBJ2-7	once	NA	CASSRQAGALSYEQYF	TGCGCCAGCTCCCGACAGGCGGGGGCCCTCTCCTACGAGCAGTACTTC
TRBV4-1	TRBJ2-4	NA	NA	CASSQAPGNNNIQYF	TGCGCCAGCAGCCAAGCCCCGGGGAATAACAACATTCAGTACTTC
TRBV6-1	TRBJ1-6	NA	NA	CASSRLRAQDSPLHF	TGTGCCAGCAGTCGACTCAGGGCCCAAGATTCACCCCTCCACTTT
TRBV28	TRBJ2-7	NA	TRBD1	CASSSVPHRQGASYEQYF	TGTGCCAGCAGTTCCGTACCTCACCGACAGGGGGCCTCCTACGAGCAGTACTTC
TRBV6-5	TRBJ2-7	NA	NA	CASSYSQGTYEQYF	TGTGCCAGCAGTTACTCTCAGGGGACCTACGAGCAGTACTTC
TRBV7-6	TRBJ2-5	NA	NA	CASSLNLQETQYF	TGTGCCAGCAGCTTAAATCTGCAAGAGACCCAGTACTTC
TRBV18	TRBJ2-2	NA	TRBD2	CASSPLAGNTGELFF	TGTGCCAGCTCACCACTAGCGGGGAACACCGGGGAGCTGTTTTTT
TRBV11-2	TRBJ2-7	NA	TRBD1	CASSLGQGAYEQYF	TGTGCCAGCAGCTTGGGACAGGGGGCCTACGAGCAGTACTTC
TRBV7-2	TRBJ2-1	NA	NA	CASSLGGGTYNEQFF	TGTGCCAGCAGCTTAGGGGGGGGCACATACAATGAGCAGTTCTTC
TRBV9	TRBJ1-1	NA	TRBD1	CASSPGTVNTEAFF	TGTGCCAGCAGCCCCGGGACAGTGAACACTGAAGCTTTCTTT
TRBV25-1	TRBJ1-5	few	NA	CAPPEEGQDQPQHF	TGTGCCCCCCCGGAGGAGGGTCAAGATCAGCCCCAGCATTTT
TRBV18	TRBJ1-1	NA	NA	CASSSRNWGLRSDTEAFF	TGTGCCAGCTCATCACGTAATTGGGGGCTTAGGTCGGACACTGAAGCTTTCTTT
TRBV20-1	TRBJ2-3	NA	NA	CSAPRADTQYF	TGCAGTGCCCCGAGGGCGGATACGCAGTATTTT
TRBV5-1	TRBJ2-7	NA	TRBD1	CASSSGTGSYEQYF	TGCGCCAGCAGCTCCGGGACAGGGTCCTACGAGCAGTACTTC
TRBV9	TRBJ1-1	NA	NA	CASSVDLEFDTEAFF	TGTGCCAGCAGCGTAGATCTGGAGTTCGACACTGAAGCTTTCTTT
TRBV6-1	TRBJ2-3	NA	NA	CASSVGEEDTQYF	TGTGCCAGCAGTGTGGGGGAGGAGGATACGCAGTATTTT
TRBV21-1	TRBJ2-7	few	NA	CASSSRDREFRYEQYF	TGTGCCAGCAGCAGTAGGGACAGGGAATTTCGGTACGAGCAGTACTTC
TRBV7-2	TRBJ2-1	few	NA	CASSLIGRNEQFF	TGTGCCAGCAGCTTAATCGGCAGGAATGAGCAGTTCTTC
TRBV29-1	TRBJ1-1	few	TRBD1	CSVQGLMNTEAFF	TGCAGCGTACAGGGGCTAATGAACACTGAAGCTTTCTTT